This TCR beta chain was identified during a study of T cell changes during pregnancy in multiple sclerosis. The method was immunoSEQ multiplex PCR; TCRdb's version includes in-frame clones alone and lacks a portion of them. The repertoire holds 100,000 to 150,000 clones, with approximately 94% as singletons. Trimming took off 5 bases at V and 5 bases at J, with 18 bases between the two ends. There are 15 residues in the CDR3. Looked up from germline, CDR1 is MDHEN and CDR2 is SYDVKM. This chain connects TRBV28 to TRBJ1-1; D ambiguous. This TCR derives from a female donor with multiple sclerosis, enrolled in a pregnancy study. The specimen comprised peripheral blood, sampled before pregnancy. CDR3 bases: TGTGCCAGCAGTCCCCGCCATGCGGGGAGTACTGAAGCTTTCTTT. It yields the protein CASSPRHAGSTEAFF.